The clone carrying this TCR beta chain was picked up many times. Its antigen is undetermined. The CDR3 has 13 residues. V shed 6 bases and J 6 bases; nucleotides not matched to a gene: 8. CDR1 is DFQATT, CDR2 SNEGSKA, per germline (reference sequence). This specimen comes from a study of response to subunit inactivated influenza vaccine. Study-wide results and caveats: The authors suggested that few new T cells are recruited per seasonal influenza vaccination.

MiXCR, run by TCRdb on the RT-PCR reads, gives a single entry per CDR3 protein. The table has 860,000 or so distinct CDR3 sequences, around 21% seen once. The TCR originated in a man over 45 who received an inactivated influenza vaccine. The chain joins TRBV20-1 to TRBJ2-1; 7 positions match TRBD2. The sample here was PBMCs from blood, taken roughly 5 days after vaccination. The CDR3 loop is CSASRLAGNEQFF. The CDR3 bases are TGCAGTGCCAGCAGACTAGCAGGCAATGAGCAGTTCTTC.